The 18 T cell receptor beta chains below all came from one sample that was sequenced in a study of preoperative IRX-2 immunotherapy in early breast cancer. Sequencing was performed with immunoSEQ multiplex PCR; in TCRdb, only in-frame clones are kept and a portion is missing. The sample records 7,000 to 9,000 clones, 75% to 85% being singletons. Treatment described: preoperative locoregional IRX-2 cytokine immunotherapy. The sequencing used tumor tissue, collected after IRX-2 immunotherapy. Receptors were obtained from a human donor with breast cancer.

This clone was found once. CDR3 nucleotides: TGTGCCAGCAGCTTGGCCCCCCCTAATAACTATGGCTACACCTTC. This gives the protein CASSLAPPNNYGYTF. The J gene is TRBJ1-2, the V gene TRBV11-3, with D unresolved. The CDR3 runs 15 residues. V was cut by 3 bases and J by 1 base, with 12 bases left in between. Per the germline V gene, CDR1 is SGHNT and CDR2 is YENEEA.

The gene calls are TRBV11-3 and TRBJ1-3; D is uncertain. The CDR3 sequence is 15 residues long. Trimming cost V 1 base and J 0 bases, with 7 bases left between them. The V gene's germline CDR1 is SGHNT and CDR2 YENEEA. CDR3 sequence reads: CASSLVANSGNTIYF. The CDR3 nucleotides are TGTGCCAGCAGCTTAGTGGCAAACTCTGGAAACACCATATATTTT.

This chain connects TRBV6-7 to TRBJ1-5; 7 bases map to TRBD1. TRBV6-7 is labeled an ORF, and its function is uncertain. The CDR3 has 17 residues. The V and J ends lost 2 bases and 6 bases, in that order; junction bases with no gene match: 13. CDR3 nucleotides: TGTGCCAGCAGTTACCGCAGGGGGGGAGCGGCGGCTCAGCCCCAGCATTTT. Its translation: CASSYRRGGAAAQPQHF.

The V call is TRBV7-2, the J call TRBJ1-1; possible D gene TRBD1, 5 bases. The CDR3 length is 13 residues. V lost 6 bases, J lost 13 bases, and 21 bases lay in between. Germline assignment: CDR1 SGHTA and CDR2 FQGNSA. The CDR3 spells CASRPDPGTPIFF. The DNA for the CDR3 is TGTGCCAGCAGGCCCGACCCCGGGACTCCAATTTTCTTT.

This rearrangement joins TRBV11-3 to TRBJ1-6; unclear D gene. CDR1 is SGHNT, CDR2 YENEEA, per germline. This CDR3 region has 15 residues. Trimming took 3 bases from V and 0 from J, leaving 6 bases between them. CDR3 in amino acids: CASSFGSSYNSPLHF. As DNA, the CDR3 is TGTGCCAGCAGCTTTGGAAGCTCCTATAATTCACCCCTCCACTTT.

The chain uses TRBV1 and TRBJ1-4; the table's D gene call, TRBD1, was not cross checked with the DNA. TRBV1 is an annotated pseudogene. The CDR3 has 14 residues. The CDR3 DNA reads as TGCGCCAGCAGCCAAGCTCGCCAGAATGAAAAACTGTTTTTT. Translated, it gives CASSQARQNEKLFF.

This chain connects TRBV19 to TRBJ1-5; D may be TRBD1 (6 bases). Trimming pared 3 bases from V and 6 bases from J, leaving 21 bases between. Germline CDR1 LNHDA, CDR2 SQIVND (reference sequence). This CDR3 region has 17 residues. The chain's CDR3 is CASSIGRGSPIGQPQHF. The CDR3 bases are TGTGCCAGTAGTATCGGTAGGGGGAGCCCTATCGGTCAGCCCCAGCATTTT.

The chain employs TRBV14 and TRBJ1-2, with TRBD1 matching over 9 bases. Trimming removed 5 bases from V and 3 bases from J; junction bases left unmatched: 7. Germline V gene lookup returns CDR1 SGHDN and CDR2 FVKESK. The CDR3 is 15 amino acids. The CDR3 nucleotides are TGTGCCAGCAGCTCGGGACAGGGAAGAGACTATGGCTACACCTTC. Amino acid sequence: CASSSGQGRDYGYTF.

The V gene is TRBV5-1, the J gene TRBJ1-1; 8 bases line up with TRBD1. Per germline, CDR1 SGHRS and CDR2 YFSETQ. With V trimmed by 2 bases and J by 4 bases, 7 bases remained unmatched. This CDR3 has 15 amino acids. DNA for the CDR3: TGCGCCAGCAGCTTCCCGGACAGGGTCGGCACTGAAGCTTTCTTT. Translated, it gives CASSFPDRVGTEAFF.

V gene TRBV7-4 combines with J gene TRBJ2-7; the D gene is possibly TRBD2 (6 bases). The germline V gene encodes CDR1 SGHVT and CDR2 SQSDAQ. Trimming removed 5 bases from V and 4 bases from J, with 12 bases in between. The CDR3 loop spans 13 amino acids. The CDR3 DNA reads TGTGCCAGCAGCGGAGGACGGGAGTACGAGCAGTACTTC. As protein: CASSGGREYEQYF.

CDR3 region: CARPRQGLTSKKSLGNYGYTF. The CDR3 DNA reads as TGTGCCAGGCCGCGACAGGGCCTCACCTCTAAAAAATCTTTGGGCAACTATGGCTACACCTTC. V is TRBV19 and J is TRBJ1-2; 7 bases line up with TRBD1. With V trimmed by 9 bases and J by 2 bases, 30 bases remained unmatched. The CDR3 loop spans 21 amino acids. Germline V CDR1 and CDR2: LNHDA, SQIVND (reference sequence).

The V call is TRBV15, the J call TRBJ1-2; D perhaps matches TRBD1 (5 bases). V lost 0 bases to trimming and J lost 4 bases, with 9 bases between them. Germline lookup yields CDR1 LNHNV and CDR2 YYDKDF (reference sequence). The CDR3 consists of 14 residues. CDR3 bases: TGTGCCACCAGCAGAGATGGGGCGGGCTATGGCTACACCTTC. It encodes CATSRDGAGYGYTF. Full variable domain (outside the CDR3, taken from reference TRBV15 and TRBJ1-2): DAMVIQNPRYQVTQFGKPVTLSCSQTLNHNVMYWYQQKSSQAPKLLFHYYDKDFNNEADTPDNFQSRRPNTSFCFLDIRSPGLGDTAMYLCATSRDGAGYGYTFGSGTRLTVV.

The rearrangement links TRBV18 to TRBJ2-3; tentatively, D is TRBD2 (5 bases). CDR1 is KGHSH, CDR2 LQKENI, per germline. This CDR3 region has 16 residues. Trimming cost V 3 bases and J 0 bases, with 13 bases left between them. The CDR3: CASSPSGRPSTDTQYF. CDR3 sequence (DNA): TGTGCCAGCTCACCCAGCGGTAGACCTAGCACAGATACGCAGTATTTT.

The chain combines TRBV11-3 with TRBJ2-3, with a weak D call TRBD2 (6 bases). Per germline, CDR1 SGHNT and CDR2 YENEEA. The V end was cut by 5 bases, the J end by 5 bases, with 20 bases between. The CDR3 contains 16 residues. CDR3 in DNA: TGTGCCAGCAGCCCAGCGGAGGGAAAAGAAAGAGATACGCAGTATTTT. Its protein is CASSPAEGKERDTQYF.

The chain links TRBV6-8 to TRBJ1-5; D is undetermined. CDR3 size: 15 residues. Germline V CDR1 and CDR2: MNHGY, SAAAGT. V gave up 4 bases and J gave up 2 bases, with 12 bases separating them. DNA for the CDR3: TGTGCCAGCAGTTTACTGGGAGGTGGCAATCAGCCCCAGCATTTT. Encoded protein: CASSLLGGGNQPQHF.

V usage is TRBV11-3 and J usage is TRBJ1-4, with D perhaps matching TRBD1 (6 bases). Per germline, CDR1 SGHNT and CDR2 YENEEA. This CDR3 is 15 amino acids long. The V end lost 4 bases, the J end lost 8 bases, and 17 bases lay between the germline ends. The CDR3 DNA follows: TGTGCCAGCAGCTCCACAGGGAACGCGGGGGAAAAACTGTTTTTT. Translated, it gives CASSSTGNAGEKLFF.

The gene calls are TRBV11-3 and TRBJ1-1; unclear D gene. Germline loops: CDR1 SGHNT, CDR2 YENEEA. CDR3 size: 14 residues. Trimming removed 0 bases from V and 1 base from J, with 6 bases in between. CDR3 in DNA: TGTGCCAGCAGCTTAGAACGGGGGAACACTGAAGCTTTCTTT. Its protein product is CASSLERGNTEAFF.

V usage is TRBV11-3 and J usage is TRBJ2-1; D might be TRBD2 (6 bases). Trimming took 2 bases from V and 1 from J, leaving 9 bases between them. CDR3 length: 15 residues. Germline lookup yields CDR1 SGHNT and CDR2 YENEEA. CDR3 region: CASSLFAGSYNEQFF. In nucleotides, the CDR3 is TGTGCCAGCAGCTTATTCGCGGGGTCCTACAATGAGCAGTTCTTC.